These 9 T cell receptor beta chains were all obtained from the same sample, sequenced in a study of blood T cell repertoires in COVID-19. Sequencing was performed with immunoSEQ multiplex PCR; in TCRdb, only in-frame clones are kept and a portion is missing. The table records about 250,000 clones, 65% to 85% of them present only once. Sequenced input: peripheral blood. The receptor set was obtained from a man of 80 years or more with acute or convalescent COVID-19.

This chain connects TRBV5-6 to TRBJ2-2, with TRBD1 identical over 7 bases. The CDR3 consists of 15 residues. The germline V gene encodes CDR1 SGHDT and CDR2 YYEEEE. With V trimmed by 3 bases and J by 7 bases, 9 bases remained unmatched. CDR3 amino acids: CASSSGTAMGGELFF. In DNA form, the CDR3 reads TGTGCCAGCAGCTCCGGGACAGCAATGGGCGGGGAGCTGTTTTTT.

V usage is TRBV29-1 and J usage is TRBJ1-2; D perhaps matches TRBD1 (5 bases). This CDR3 has 12 amino acids. V dropped 6 bases and J dropped 4 bases, with 12 bases sitting between them. Germline CDR1 is SQVTM and CDR2 is ANQGSEA. CDR3: CSVGGGTYGYTF. CDR3 DNA: TGCAGCGTCGGGGGGGGGACCTATGGCTACACCTTC. Full variable domain (outside the CDR3, taken from reference TRBV29-1 and TRBJ1-2): SAVISQKPSRDICQRGTSLTIQCQVDSQVTMMFWYRQQPGQSLTLIATANQGSEATYESGFVIDKFPISRPNLTFSTLTVSNMSPEDSSIYLCSVGGGTYGYTFGSGTRLTVV.

The chain carries TRBV28 and TRBJ2-7; 9 bases line up with TRBD1. Germline V gene sequence: CDR1 MDHEN, CDR2 SYDVKM. J lost 0 bases, V lost 5 bases, and 5 bases had no gene match. This CDR3 is 15 amino acids long. The CDR3 DNA is TGTGCCAGCAGTCTCACAGGGGGCAGCTCCTACGAGCAGTACTTC. This sequence encodes CASSLTGGSSYEQYF.

This rearrangement joins TRBV6-5 to TRBJ2-1; D gene unclear. The germline gives CDR1 MNHEY, CDR2 SVGAGI. This CDR3 region has 14 residues. Trimming took off 4 bases at V and 2 bases at J, with 9 bases between the two ends. The CDR3 DNA follows: TGTGCCAGCAGTTTCTCTGGCCCCTACAATGAGCAGTTCTTC. This gives the protein CASSFSGPYNEQFF.

The rearrangement joins TRBV27 to TRBJ1-6; 7 nucleotides agree with TRBD1. Trimming removed 2 bases from V and 6 bases from J; junction bases left unmatched: 4. The length of the CDR3 is 15 residues. Per the germline V gene, CDR1 is MNHEY and CDR2 is SMNVEV (reference sequence). CDR3 loop: CASSLGGQPNSPLHF. CDR3 nucleotide sequence: TGTGCCAGCAGTTTAGGGGGACAGCCTAATTCACCCCTCCACTTT.

Only one count was recorded for this clone. The chain recombines TRBV5-1 with TRBJ2-1, with TRBD1 identical over 9 bases. This CDR3 is built from 17 residues. The V and J ends lost 4 bases and 3 bases, in that order; junction bases with no gene match: 11. Germline V CDR1 and CDR2: SGHRS, YFSETQ. In nucleotides, the CDR3 is TGCGCCAGCAGCACCAGGACAGGGGTGGGCTTCTACAATGAGCAGTTCTTC. This sequence encodes CASSTRTGVGFYNEQFF.

The chain combines TRBV7-2 with TRBJ2-7, with TRBD1 identical over 9 bases. Germline V CDR1 and CDR2: SGHTA, FQGNSA. V was pared by 1 base and J by 4 bases, with 5 bases of the junction left unmatched. The CDR3 consists of 15 residues. The chain's CDR3 is CASSLDGTGLYEQYF. In nucleotides, the CDR3 is TGTGCCAGCAGCTTAGATGGGACAGGGTTATACGAGCAGTACTTC.

J is TRBJ2-7 and V is TRBV6-5, with 12 bases aligning to TRBD2. Unmatched junction bases numbered 5, after V lost 6 bases and J lost 2 bases. Germline V CDR1 and CDR2: MNHEY, SVGAGI. The CDR3 has 15 amino acids. The CDR3 is CASSLTSGGTYEQYF. As DNA, the CDR3 is TGTGCCAGCAGCCTTACTAGCGGGGGGACCTACGAGCAGTACTTC.

The chain joins TRBV28 to TRBJ2-7; 9 bases agree with TRBD2. J was trimmed by 0 bases and V by 6 bases; bases with no gene match: 6. The germline V gene encodes CDR1 MDHEN and CDR2 SYDVKM. This CDR3 has 15 residues. CDR3: CASRLSGSVSYEQYF. CDR3 in DNA: TGTGCCAGCAGACTTAGCGGGAGCGTCTCCTACGAGCAGTACTTC.